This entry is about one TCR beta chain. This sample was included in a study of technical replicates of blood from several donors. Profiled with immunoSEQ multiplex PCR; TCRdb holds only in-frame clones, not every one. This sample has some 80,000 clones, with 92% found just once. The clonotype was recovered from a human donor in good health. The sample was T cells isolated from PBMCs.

CDR3 DNA sequence: TGTGCCAGCAGTGAAAAGGGGGCTGGCAAAAACATTCAGTACTTC. Protein: CASSEKGAGKNIQYF. The V and J genes are TRBV2 and TRBJ2-4, with 7 bases matching TRBD1. Germline V gene sequence: CDR1 SNHLY, CDR2 FYNNEI. The CDR3 extends over 15 amino acids. V shed 2 bases and J 3 bases; nucleotides not matched to a gene: 4. The full variable domain, in which reference TRBV2 and TRBJ2-4 provide the parts outside the CDR3, is EPEVTQTPSHQVTQMGQEVILRCVPISNHLYFYWYRQILGQKVEFLVSFYNNEISEKSEIFDDQFSVERPDGSNFTLKIRSTKLEDSAMYFCASSEKGAGKNIQYFGAGTRLSVL.